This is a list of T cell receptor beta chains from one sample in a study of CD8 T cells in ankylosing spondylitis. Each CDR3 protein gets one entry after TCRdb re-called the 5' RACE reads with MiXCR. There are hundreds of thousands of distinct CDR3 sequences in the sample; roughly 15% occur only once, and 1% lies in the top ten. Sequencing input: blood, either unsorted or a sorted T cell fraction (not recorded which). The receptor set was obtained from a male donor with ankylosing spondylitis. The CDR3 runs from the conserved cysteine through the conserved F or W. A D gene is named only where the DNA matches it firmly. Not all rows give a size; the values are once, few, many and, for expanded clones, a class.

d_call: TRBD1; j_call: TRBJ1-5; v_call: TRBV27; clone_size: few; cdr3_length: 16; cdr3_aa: CASSPGGGGRPQPQHF; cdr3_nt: TGTGCCAGCAGCCCAGGGGGCGGGGGACGACCTCAGCCCCAGCATTTT
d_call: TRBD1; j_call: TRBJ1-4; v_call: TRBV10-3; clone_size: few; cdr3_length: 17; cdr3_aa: CAISAQTGQVAGRKLFF; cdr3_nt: TGTGCCATCAGTGCCCAGACAGGGCAAGTCGCGGGTAGAAAACTGTTTTTT
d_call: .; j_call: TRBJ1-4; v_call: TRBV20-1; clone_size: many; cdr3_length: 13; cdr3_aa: CSAKYGGIEKLFF; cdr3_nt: TGCAGTGCTAAGTATGGCGGTATTGAAAAACTGTTTTTT
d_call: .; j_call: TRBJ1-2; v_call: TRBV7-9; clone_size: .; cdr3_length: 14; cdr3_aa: CASSLIQGNYGYTF; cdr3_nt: TGTGCCAGCAGCTTAATACAGGGAAACTATGGCTACACCTTC
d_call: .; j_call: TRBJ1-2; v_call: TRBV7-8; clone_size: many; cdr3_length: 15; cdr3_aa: CASSLGGGHNYGYTF; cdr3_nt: TGTGCCAGCAGCTTAGGAGGGGGACATAACTATGGCTACACCTTC
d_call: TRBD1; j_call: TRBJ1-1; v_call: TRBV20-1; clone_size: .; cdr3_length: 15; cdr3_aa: CSATGQINRNTEAFF; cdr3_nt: TGCAGTGCTACGGGACAGATTAACCGGAACACTGAAGCTTTCTTT
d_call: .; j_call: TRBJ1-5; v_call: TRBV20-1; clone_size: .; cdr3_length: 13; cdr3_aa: CSAITGPDQPQHF; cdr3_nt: TGCAGTGCCATTACGGGCCCAGATCAGCCCCAGCATTTT
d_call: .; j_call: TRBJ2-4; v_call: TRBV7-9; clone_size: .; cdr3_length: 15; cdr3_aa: CASSRPGIAKNIQYF; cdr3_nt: TGTGCCAGCAGCCGACCAGGGATAGCCAAAAACATTCAGTACTTC
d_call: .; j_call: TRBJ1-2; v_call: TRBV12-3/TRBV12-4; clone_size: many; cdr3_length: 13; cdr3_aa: CASNAGYAYGYTF; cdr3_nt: TGTGCCAGCAATGCAGGGTATGCCTATGGCTACACCTTC
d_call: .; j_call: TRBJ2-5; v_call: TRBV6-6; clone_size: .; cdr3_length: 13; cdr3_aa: CASKYGTGETQYF; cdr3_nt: TGTGCCAGCAAATACGGGACCGGGGAGACCCAGTACTTC
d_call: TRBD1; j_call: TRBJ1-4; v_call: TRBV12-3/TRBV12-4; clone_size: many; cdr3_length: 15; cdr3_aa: CASSYEGAQNEKLFF; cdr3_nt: TGTGCCAGCAGTTATGAGGGGGCGCAAAATGAAAAACTGTTTTTT
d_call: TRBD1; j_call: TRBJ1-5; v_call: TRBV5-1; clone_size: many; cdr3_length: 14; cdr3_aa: CASSLGTGGQPQHF; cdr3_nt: TGCGCCAGCAGCTTGGGGACAGGGGGTCAGCCCCAGCATTTT
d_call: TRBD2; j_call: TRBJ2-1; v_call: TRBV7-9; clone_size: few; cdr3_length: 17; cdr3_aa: CASSPRPAGPTYNEQFF; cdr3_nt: TGTGCCAGCAGCCCACGCCCAGCGGGGCCTACCTACAATGAGCAGTTCTTC
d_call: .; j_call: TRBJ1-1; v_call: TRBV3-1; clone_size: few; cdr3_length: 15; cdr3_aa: CASSPRPGMNTEAFF; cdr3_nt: TGTGCCAGCAGCCCCCGGCCAGGTATGAACACTGAAGCTTTCTTT